Below are 27 T cell receptor beta chains sequenced from a single sample in a study of T cell repertoires in cytomegalovirus infection. TCRdb re-called the reads with MiXCR, one entry per CDR3 protein. In the table there are about 770,000 distinct CDR3 sequences, almost 30% of which are singletons. No antigen is known for these receptors. This specimen was cultured CD8+ T cells from PBMCs, taken from culture after CMV antigen stimulation. The source of these receptors is a human donor in good health (CMV status not recorded). Some clones in this sample may be carry-over from other donors' samples.

In this sample, this clonotype turned up a few times. The chain recombines TRBV12-5 with TRBJ2-3; D is undetermined. CDR1 and CDR2 (germline): LGHNT, FRNRAP. V dropped 3 bases and J dropped 4 bases, with 29 bases sitting between them. CDR3 size: 20 residues. The CDR3 sequence: CASGLFPPQPSEFPPDTQYF. The CDR3, as DNA: TGTGCTAGTGGTTTATTCCCCCCACAACCCAGCGAGTTCCCCCCAGATACGCAGTATTTT.

The chain joins TRBV4-1 to TRBJ2-1; 11 bases match TRBD2. Germline V gene sequence: CDR1 MGHRA, CDR2 YSYEKL. Trimming cost V 0 bases and J 4 bases; bases outside gene matches: 11. The CDR3 loop spans 19 amino acids. In nucleotides, the CDR3 is TGCGCCAGCAGCCAAGATCTCCTAGCGGGGGGCCCGCCTTACAATGAGCAGTTCTTC. It codes for CASSQDLLAGGPPYNEQFF.

This clonotype was picked up a small number of times. The gene calls are TRBV24-1 and TRBJ2-7; TRBD1 might be the D (5 bases). This CDR3 has 13 residues. V lost 5 bases to trimming and J lost 4 bases, with 11 bases between them. Germline V gene lookup returns CDR1 KGHDR and CDR2 SFDVKD. This CDR3 is CATSVPRTYEQYF. In DNA form, the CDR3 reads TGTGCCACCAGTGTACCCAGGACATACGAGCAGTACTTC.

This chain joins TRBV28 and TRBJ2-4; 10 positions match TRBD2. After removal of 4 bases from V and 0 bases from J, the junction contained 15 bases not matched to a gene. CDR1 is MDHEN, CDR2 SYDVKM, per germline. This CDR3 is 20 amino acids long. As DNA, the CDR3 is TGTGCCAGCAGTTCCCTCATAGGACTAGCGGAGCAATTAGCCAAAAACATTCAGTACTTC. Translated, it gives CASSSLIGLAEQLAKNIQYF.

This clonotype showed up many times. The chain combines TRBV7-6 with TRBJ2-3, with 7 bases identical to TRBD2. With 0 bases clipped from V and 0 bases from J, the junction kept 0 bases outside the gene matches. Germline V lookup: CDR1 SGHVS, CDR2 FNYEAQ. There are 15 residues in the CDR3. The CDR3 sequence is CASSLAGGSTDTQYF. The CDR3 bases are TGTGCCAGCAGCTTAGCGGGGGGGAGCACAGATACGCAGTATTTT.

This clonotype came up a few times. The V gene is TRBV10-2, the J gene TRBJ2-7; 11 nucleotides agree with TRBD1. J lost 1 base, V lost 1 base, and 3 bases had no gene match. CDR3 length equals 16 residues. Germline CDR1 is WSHSY and CDR2 is SAAADI. CDR3 region: CASSEYGTGGSYEQYV. In nucleotides, the CDR3 is TGCGCCAGCAGTGAGTATGGGACAGGGGGATCCTACGAGCAGTACGTC.

The chain links TRBV18 to TRBJ2-5, with 9 bases matching TRBD2. J was trimmed by 0 bases and V by 6 bases; bases with no gene match: 14. Germline V gene sequence: CDR1 KGHSH, CDR2 LQKENI. The length of the CDR3 is 18 residues. The CDR3 DNA follows: TGTGCCAGCTCGCCTTTAGGGACTAGCTCGCCGTACCAAGAGACCCAGTACTTC. Translating it yields CASSPLGTSSPYQETQYF.

This clonotype was seen a few times. This chain links TRBV7-6 with TRBJ2-3, with TRBD1 matching 10 bases. J gave up 2 bases and V 4 bases, and 3 bases lay outside the gene matches. This CDR3 has 15 residues. Germline CDR1 reads SGHVS; CDR2 reads FNYEAQ. The CDR3 nucleotides are TGTGCCAGCAGCTCGGGACAGGGGTACACAGATACGCAGTATTTT. Its protein product is CASSSGQGYTDTQYF. The full variable domain, its missing parts supplied by reference TRBV7-6 and TRBJ2-3, is GAGVSQSPRYKVTKRGQDVALRCDPISGHVSLYWYRQALGQGPEFLTYFNYEAQQDKSGLPNDRFSAERPEGSISTLTIQRTEQRDSAMYRCASSSGQGYTDTQYFGPGTRLTVL.

This clonotype was recorded a few times. This chain connects TRBV7-3 to TRBJ1-2, with 11 bases matching TRBD1. Losses at the gene ends were 4 bases for V and 8 bases for J; bases not matched to a gene: 6. The germline gives CDR1 SGHTA, CDR2 FQGTGA. This CDR3 has 14 amino acids. CDR3 DNA: TGTGCCAGCAGCTCTGGACAGGGGGCGGGGGGCTACACCTTC. Translated, it gives CASSSGQGAGGYTF.

This clonotype was found a few times. The genes are TRBV2 and TRBJ2-1; D is perhaps TRBD1 or TRBD2 (5 bases each). V lost 7 bases and J 3 bases, leaving 13 bases between the germline ends. This CDR3 comprises 14 residues. Germline V CDR1 and CDR2: SNHLY, FYNNEI. The CDR3 is CASTGRDLYNEQFF. The DNA of the CDR3 is TGTGCCAGCACTGGTCGGGACCTCTACAATGAGCAGTTCTTC.

Concerning this clonotype itself: A much more abundant neighbour one base away suggests this may be a read error. The CDR3 loop reads CASRSSGGPRVTDTQYF. The DNA of the CDR3 is TGTGCCAGCAGGTCCTCGGGGGGCCCCAGGGTGACAGATACGCAGTATTTT. The rearrangement links TRBV6-8 to TRBJ2-3; D may be TRBD2 (7 bases). Trimming shortened V by 6 bases and J by 3 bases, and 22 bases separated the two germline ends. Germline V lookup: CDR1 MNHGY, CDR2 SAAAGT. The CDR3 totals 17 residues.

This clonotype was found many times. The chain couples TRBV12-3 or TRBV12-4 to TRBJ1-4; D gene uncertain. The CDR3 totals 13 residues. Between the trimmed V and J ends, which lost 2 bases and 8 bases, there was a span of 9 bases. As DNA, the CDR3 is TGTGCCAGCAGTTTATGGTCGGGGGAAAAACTGTTTTTT. Protein sequence: CASSLWSGEKLFF.

V and J are TRBV7-9 and TRBJ1-2; D is ambiguous. This CDR3 comprises 11 residues. Trimming left V 2 bases short and J 8 bases short, with 6 bases between. Germline V gene sequence: CDR1 SEHNR, CDR2 FQNEAQ (reference sequence). Written as DNA, the CDR3 is TGTGCCAGCAGCTTAAATTCGGGCTACACCTTC. Translating gives CASSLNSGYTF.

The chain carries TRBV2 and TRBJ2-7, with TRBD2 identical over 7 bases. The junction had 3 bases not matched to a gene; V was cut back by 8 bases and J by 2 bases. This CDR3 contains 12 residues. Germline V gives CDR1 SNHLY, CDR2 FYNNEI. Here the CDR3 reads CASLAGTYEQYF. DNA for the CDR3: TGTGCCAGCTTAGCGGGTACCTACGAGCAGTACTTC. Full variable domain (outside the CDR3, taken from reference TRBV2 and TRBJ2-7): EPEVTQTPSHQVTQMGQEVILRCVPISNHLYFYWYRQILGQKVEFLVSFYNNEISEKSEIFDDQFSVERPDGSNFTLKIRSTKLEDSAMYFCASLAGTYEQYFGPGTRLTVT.

As concerns this clonotype: The junction departs from germline at one end; a sequencing error may be responsible. This sequence joins TRBV6-6 and TRBJ1-1; D gene uncertain. The CDR3 length is 13 residues. The germline gives CDR1 MNHNY, CDR2 SVGAGI (reference sequence). The CDR3 is CASRYMENTEACF. DNA of the CDR3: TGTGCCAGCAGATACATGGAGAACACTGAAGCTTGCTTT.

The rearrangement uses TRBV10-3 and TRBJ1-5; D is ambiguous. Germline values: CDR1 ENHRY, CDR2 SYGVKD. The CDR3 extends over 15 amino acids. V was pared by 7 bases and J by 6 bases, with 19 bases between. The CDR3 DNA reads as TGTGCCATCATGAAGGACCTTTCTCCGGGTCAGCCCCAGCATTTT. It is translated as CAIMKDLSPGQPQHF.

The V call is TRBV27, the J call TRBJ2-3; 8 nucleotides match TRBD2. The CDR3 totals 16 residues. V dropped 6 bases and J dropped 4; count of bases not matched to a gene: 12. Germline CDR1 MNHEY, CDR2 SMNVEV (reference sequence). The CDR3 DNA is TGTGCCAGCAGCATCACGGGGGGGCTCGAAGCAGATACGCAGTATTTT. Amino acid sequence: CASSITGGLEADTQYF.

This clonotype was picked up a small number of times. V is TRBV19 and J is TRBJ1-5; D gene unclear. This CDR3 is built from 15 residues. V was pared by 4 bases and J by 1 base, with 11 bases between. Per germline, CDR1 LNHDA and CDR2 SQIVND (reference sequence). The CDR3 coding sequence is TGTGCCAGTAGTAGCTATACGGGGAGCAATCAGCCCCAGCATTTT. Its translation: CASSSYTGSNQPQHF. The entire variable domain, with the rest obtained from reference TRBV19 and TRBJ1-5, is as follows: DGGITQSPKYLFRKEGQNVTLSCEQNLNHDAMYWYRQDPGQGLRLIYYSQIVNDFQKGDIAEGYSVSREKKESFPLTVTSAQKNPTAFYLCASSSYTGSNQPQHFGDGTRLSIL.

In this sample, this clonotype turned up a few times. This chain joins TRBV12-3 or TRBV12-4 and TRBJ2-1; D possibly uses TRBD1 or TRBD2 (6 bases each). V dropped 10 bases and J dropped 7 bases, with 14 bases sitting between them. This CDR3 contains 12 residues. The CDR3 nucleotides read TGTGCCATTCGACTAGGGGGAAATGAGCAGTTCTTC. Its translation: CAIRLGGNEQFF.

This clonotype has a handful of counts. The chain has TRBV4-1 and TRBJ1-1; D is undetermined. The germline gives CDR1 MGHRA, CDR2 YSYEKL. CDR3 length: 11 residues. Trimming took 2 bases from V and 8 from J, leaving 6 bases between them. The CDR3 loop is CASSQTSEAFF. The CDR3, as DNA: TGCGCCAGCAGCCAAACTTCCGAAGCTTTCTTT.

In this sample, this clonotype turned up many times. The chain joins TRBV7-2 to TRBJ2-5, with TRBD2 matching 16 bases. CDR1 SGHTA and CDR2 FQGNSA come from the germline V gene. Trimming at V came to 1 base and at J to 5 bases, leaving 4 bases not matched to a gene. The CDR3 is made up of 17 amino acids. The CDR3 bases are TGTGCCAGCAGCTTAGTGGGACTAGCGGGGGGGCTGGAGACCCAGTACTTC. The encoded protein is CASSLVGLAGGLETQYF.

The CDR3 region is CASSGGGFNPTDTQYF. CDR3 coding DNA: TGTGCCAGCAGCGGTGGGGGGTTCAATCCCACAGATACGCAGTATTTT. This rearrangement joins TRBV7-6 to TRBJ2-3, with a tentative D call TRBD2 (6 bases). Germline V gene data show CDR1 as SGHVS and CDR2 as FNYEAQ. The V and J ends lost 5 bases and 2 bases respectively, with 17 bases between them. The CDR3 extends over 16 amino acids.

The rearrangement links TRBV2 to TRBJ1-1; 7 positions agree with TRBD1. From germline, CDR1 is SNHLY and CDR2 FYNNEI. This CDR3 has 13 amino acids. With V trimmed by 10 bases and J by 4 bases, 9 bases remained unmatched. In DNA form, the CDR3 reads TGTGCCAACAACAGGGGTAGCGTCACTGAAGCTTTCTTT. This translates into CANNRGSVTEAFF.

This chain links TRBV7-9 with TRBJ2-2, with D unresolved. With 1 base removed from V and 7 bases from J, the gap between germline ends came to 13 bases. This CDR3 is built from 15 residues. Germline values: CDR1 SEHNR, CDR2 FQNEAQ (reference sequence). DNA for the CDR3: TGTGCCAGCAGCTTAGACGTACTTCCCAGCGGGGAGCTGTTTTTT. This sequence encodes CASSLDVLPSGELFF. The variable domain in full, with the rest retrieved from reference TRBV7-9 and TRBJ2-2, is DTGVSQNPRHKITKRGQNVTFRCDPISEHNRLYWYRQTLGQGPEFLTYFQNEAQLEKSRLLSDRFSAERPKGSFSTLEIQRTEQGDSAMYLCASSLDVLPSGELFFGEGSRLTVL.

The rearrangement links TRBV27 to TRBJ1-3; maybe TRBD1 (5 bases). Trimming stripped 8 bases from V and 0 bases from J, with 14 bases between. This CDR3 has 15 residues. Germline assignment: CDR1 MNHEY and CDR2 SMNVEV (reference sequence). The CDR3 DNA sequence: TGTGCCAGCCAAAGGGACCCCTACTCTGGAAACACCATATATTTT. Translation gives CASQRDPYSGNTIYF.

The chain has TRBV5-6 and TRBJ2-1; D call uncertain. Germline CDR1 and CDR2: SGHDT and YYEEEE. The CDR3 runs 15 residues. Trimming shortened V by 1 base and J by 3 bases, and 11 bases separated the two germline ends. This CDR3 is CASSLKGFSYNEQFF. CDR3 nucleotides: TGTGCCAGCAGCTTGAAGGGTTTTAGCTACAATGAGCAGTTCTTC.

This clonotype was counted a few times. The chain combines TRBV6-2 or TRBV6-3 with TRBJ2-1; D tentatively fits TRBD1 or TRBD2 (6 bases each). Germline CDR1 and CDR2: MNHEY and SVGEGT. This CDR3 is 16 amino acids long. V was pared by 5 bases and J by 5 bases, with 19 bases between. The CDR3 region is CASSTTRGYIDNEQFF. The CDR3 DNA is TGTGCCAGCAGTACGACTAGGGGGTACATAGACAATGAGCAGTTCTTC.